This T cell receptor (beta chain) was sequenced in a study of regulatory T cells in long-lasting Graves disease. Study-level information: Graves' patients with a new diagnosis had received antithyroid drugs under 3 months.

Trimming removed 5 bases at V and 5 bases at J, with 15 bases between. The CDR3 contains 14 residues. Germline lookup yields CDR1 SGHAT and CDR2 FQNNGV. Time point here: newly diagnosed GD, antithyroid drugs for less than 3 months. There was RNA extracted from PBMCs, and the TCR library was made from it. Building the TCR beta libraries relied on iRepertoire HTBI primers, and CDR3 regions underwent Arm-PCR. TCRdb reanalysed the multiplex PCR reads using MiXCR and keeps one entry per CDR3 protein. The sample yields about 320,000 distinct CDR3 sequences, roughly 18% seen once. This clonotype was recorded at least ten times.

The chain has TRBV11-2 and TRBJ1-2, with D perhaps matching TRBD1 (5 bases). The sample here was peripheral blood mononuclear cells (PBMCs), taken at new diagnosis, from a patient treated with antithyroid drugs. The sequence was collected from a female donor with Graves disease. The chain's CDR3 is CASSGGWGGYGYTF. The DNA of the CDR3 is TGTGCCAGCAGCGGAGGATGGGGGGGGTATGGCTACACCTTC.